A single sample gave rise to the 18 T cell receptor beta chains below, sequenced in a study of identical twins. TCRdb used MiXCR to reprocess the 5' RACE reads, holding one entry per CDR3 protein. The sample lists just over 500,000 distinct CDR3 sequences; 20% to 25% were seen once. The same sample was also used in a study of T cells expressing NK-cell markers.

The sequenced material came from CD4+ T cells sorted from blood. All receptors derive from a woman between 18 and 29 years old in good health.

This rearrangement joins TRBV20-1 to TRBJ2-5, with unresolved D. The CDR3 totals 12 residues. With 3 bases removed from V and 5 bases from J, the gap between germline ends came to 10 bases. Looked up from germline, CDR1 is DFQATT and CDR2 is SNEGSKA (reference sequence). CDR3 coding DNA: TGCAGTGCTAGTCAAGGGATGGAGACCCAGTACTTC. Amino acid sequence: CSASQGMETQYF.

The rearrangement links TRBV30 to TRBJ2-7; 8 bases match TRBD1. The CDR3 length is 13 residues. Losses at the gene ends were 1 base for V and 3 bases for J; bases not matched to a gene: 2. Germline V lookup: CDR1 GTSNPN, CDR2 SVGIG (reference sequence). The CDR3 reads CAWSADRVYEQYF. Here the CDR3 DNA reads TGTGCCTGGAGTGCGGACAGGGTCTACGAGCAGTACTTC.

This clonotype turned up a few times. At one boundary the junction diverges from the germline segment, which might be a read error. This chain links TRBV25-1 with TRBJ2-6; TRBD1 agrees at 10 bases. The germline V gene has CDR1 MGHDK and CDR2 SYGVNS. This CDR3 has 18 amino acids. In nucleotides, the CDR3 is TGTGCCAGCAGTCAATACGACAGGGGGCTATTGGGGGCCAACGTCCTGACTTTC. Amino acids: CASSQYDRGLLGANVLTF.

The genes are TRBV7-9 and TRBJ1-1; a weak D match, TRBD1 (6 bases). CDR1 is SEHNR, CDR2 FQNEAQ, per germline (reference sequence). This CDR3 spans 15 amino acids. V was trimmed by 1 base and J by 3 bases, leaving 12 bases between them. CDR3 sequence reads: CASSLDDRRYTEAFF. The CDR3 coding sequence is TGTGCCAGCAGCTTAGACGACAGGAGATACACTGAAGCTTTCTTT.

CDR3 residues: CASSFSPTLGEAFF. The CDR3 bases are TGTGCCAGCAGTTTTAGTCCGACGCTAGGAGAAGCTTTCTTT. V usage is TRBV12-3 or TRBV12-4 and J usage is TRBJ1-1, with D unclear. V shed 3 bases and J shed 8 bases, with 16 bases lying between them. The length of the CDR3 is 14 residues.

The chain couples TRBV20-1 to TRBJ2-1; possible D gene TRBD1, 7 bases. Trimming took off 6 bases at V and 2 bases at J, with 23 bases between the two ends. This CDR3 has 17 amino acids. Germline V CDR1 and CDR2: DFQATT, SNEGSKA (reference sequence). Here the CDR3 DNA reads TGCAGTGCGAGCGGGTTACAGGGGTTAAGGGCCTACAATGAGCAGTTCTTC. Translation: CSASGLQGLRAYNEQFF.

Ten or more counts support this clonotype. The DNA for the CDR3 is TGCAGTGCCCTGCACAGAGCCCCGAACATTCAGTACTTC. It is translated as CSALHRAPNIQYF. This chain joins TRBV20-1 and TRBJ2-4; the D is unclear. The CDR3 has 13 amino acids. CDR1 and CDR2 from the germline V gene are DFQATT and SNEGSKA (reference sequence). Trimming took off 6 bases at V and 7 bases at J, with 16 bases between the two ends.

This clonotype was seen a handful of times. V usage is TRBV5-1 and J usage is TRBJ1-1; 7 bases agree with TRBD1. CDR3 length: 15 residues. The V gene's germline CDR1 is SGHRS and CDR2 YFSETQ. J gave up 3 bases and V 4 bases, and 9 bases lay outside the gene matches. CDR3 coding DNA: TGCGCCAGCAGCGCGGGAGACAGGGCATACACTGAAGCTTTCTTT. Translated, it gives CASSAGDRAYTEAFF.

The rearrangement links TRBV18 to TRBJ2-2; D call uncertain. Germline V gives CDR1 KGHSH, CDR2 LQKENI. The CDR3 totals 15 residues. Trimming pared 4 bases from V and 3 bases from J, leaving 12 bases between. This chain's CDR3 is CASSRRAEHTGELFF. The CDR3, as DNA: TGTGCCAGCTCACGCCGGGCGGAACACACCGGGGAGCTGTTTTTT. The full variable domain, in which reference TRBV18 and TRBJ2-2 provide the parts outside the CDR3, is NAGVMQNPRHLVRRRGQEARLRCSPMKGHSHVYWYRQLPEEGLKFMVYLQKENIIDESGMPKERFSAEFPKEGPSILRIQQVVRGDSAAYFCASSRRAEHTGELFFGEGSRLTVL.

This sequence joins TRBV2 and TRBJ1-1; no firm D call. Germline V gives CDR1 SNHLY, CDR2 FYNNEI. V was clipped by 6 bases and J by 10 bases, with 9 bases between them. The CDR3 covers 10 residues. The CDR3 is CASRVGRAFF. As DNA, the CDR3 is TGTGCCAGCAGGGTTGGGCGAGCTTTCTTT. Using reference TRBV2 and TRBJ1-1 for the parts outside the CDR3, the full variable domain is EPEVTQTPSHQVTQMGQEVILRCVPISNHLYFYWYRQILGQKVEFLVSFYNNEISEKSEIFDDQFSVERPDGSNFTLKIRSTKLEDSAMYFCASRVGRAFFGQGTRLTVV.

A few counts support this clonotype. This chain links TRBV20-1 with TRBJ2-5; 13 bases are shared with TRBD2. The ends lost 2 bases at V and 6 bases at J; junction bases unmatched: 9. Germline assignment: CDR1 DFQATT and CDR2 SNEGSKA (reference sequence). This CDR3 comprises 16 residues. This CDR3 is CSARRTSGSSGKTQYF. In nucleotides, the CDR3 is TGCAGTGCTAGAAGGACTAGCGGGAGTTCTGGGAAGACCCAGTACTTC.

This clonotype turned up a few times. V is TRBV12-3 or TRBV12-4 and J is TRBJ2-7; no definite D call. The CDR3 loop spans 15 amino acids. Trimming shortened V by 3 bases and J by 6 bases, and 18 bases separated the two germline ends. The CDR3 coding sequence is TGTGCCAGCAGTTTTGGCAGAAGGGCCAAAGGCGAGCAGTACTTC. This translates into CASSFGRRAKGEQYF.

Only a few counts were recorded for this clonotype. The V gene is TRBV5-6, the J gene TRBJ1-2; D gene uncertain. The V end was cut by 2 bases, the J end by 3 bases, with 8 bases between. Per germline, CDR1 SGHDT and CDR2 YYEEEE. The CDR3 is 13 residues long. CDR3 sequence: CASSFEFYYGYTF. CDR3 bases: TGTGCCAGCAGCTTCGAGTTTTACTATGGCTACACCTTC.

This clonotype was picked up a small number of times. The chain joins TRBV6-2 or TRBV6-3 to TRBJ1-2; D remains unclear. Trimming left V 2 bases short and J 8 bases short, with 15 bases between. The CDR3 has 14 residues. CDR1 MNHEY and CDR2 SVGEGT come from the germline V gene. The CDR3 DNA reads as TGTGCCAGCAGTTACCCCAGCTTCCTAGCGGGCTACACCTTC. Its translation: CASSYPSFLAGYTF.

This clonotype was recorded once. A read error may account for a junction end that differs from germline. The chain joins TRBV20-1 to TRBJ2-1; D gene uncertain. Germline CDR1 and CDR2: DFQATT and SNEGSKA (reference sequence). The CDR3 is made up of 11 amino acids. The CDR3 DNA reads as TGCGGTGCTAAGGATTACAATGAGCAGTTCTTC. Protein sequence: CGAKDYNEQFF.

This rearrangement joins TRBV12-3 or TRBV12-4 to TRBJ2-5; unclear D gene. This CDR3 spans 13 amino acids. V was shortened by 6 bases and J by 10 bases, with 18 bases between the two germline ends. The CDR3 DNA reads as TGTGCCAGCAGCCGTGTGGAAAGTCGGGTCCAGTACTTC. Amino acids: CASSRVESRVQYF.

V usage is TRBV7-9 and J usage is TRBJ2-1; a possible D gene is TRBD2 (5 bases). The V gene lost 3 bases and the J gene lost 4 bases, with 10 bases spanning the gap. Germline V gene lookup returns CDR1 SEHNR and CDR2 FQNEAQ (reference sequence). The CDR3 loop spans 14 amino acids. The CDR3 nucleotides read TGTGCCAGCAGCTTGGAACGGGAATACAATGAGCAGTTCTTC. This sequence encodes CASSLEREYNEQFF.

The chain employs TRBV6-5 and TRBJ2-7; D is unclear. The CDR3 runs to 15 residues. Germline V gene data show CDR1 as MNHEY and CDR2 as SVGAGI. V lost 0 bases and J lost 0, with 9 bases in between. DNA for the CDR3: TGTGCCAGCAGTTACTCGGGCAGGAGCTCCTACGAGCAGTACTTC. The encoded protein is CASSYSGRSSYEQYF.